A single sample is the source of the 14 T cell receptor beta chains below, sequenced in a study of blood T cell repertoires in COVID-19. Sequencing used immunoSEQ multiplex PCR; TCRdb keeps in-frame clones, though not all of them. Seen here are roughly 50,000 clones, 80% to 90% observed once, and the top ten hold 2.5% to 3%. Sequenced material: peripheral blood. These receptors were taken from a woman of 80 years or more with acute or convalescent COVID-19.

The chain recombines TRBV7-9 with TRBJ2-1; perhaps TRBD2 as D (6 bases). Germline CDR1 is SEHNR and CDR2 is FQNEAQ (reference sequence). V was trimmed by 5 bases and J by 1 base, leaving 9 bases between them. There are 14 residues in the CDR3. As DNA, the CDR3 is TGTGCCAGCAGCGATAGCGGATCCTACAATGAGCAGTTCTTC. Encoded protein: CASSDSGSYNEQFF.

The count of this clone is one. The CDR3 coding sequence is TGTGCCAGCAGAACCCGGCGGACTGAAGCTTTCTTT. Translation: CASRTRRTEAFF. This rearrangement joins TRBV28 to TRBJ1-1; no clear D gene. The germline gives CDR1 MDHEN, CDR2 SYDVKM. The CDR3 consists of 12 residues. V lost 6 bases to trimming and J lost 5 bases, with 10 bases between them.

The chain links TRBV7-9 to TRBJ1-2; weak D call: TRBD1 (5 bases). Per germline, CDR1 SEHNR and CDR2 FQNEAQ (reference sequence). V lost 3 bases and J lost 1, with 9 bases in between. The CDR3 consists of 14 residues. The CDR3 sequence: CASSLPDNNYGYTF. As DNA, the CDR3 is TGTGCCAGCAGCTTGCCGGACAATAACTATGGCTACACCTTC.

The chain uses TRBV6-2 or TRBV6-3 and TRBJ1-6; no clear D gene. Trimming stripped 0 bases from V and 8 bases from J, with 14 bases between. The CDR3 extends over 16 amino acids. Germline V lookup: CDR1 MNHEY, CDR2 SVGEGT. This chain's CDR3 is CASSYSRLLTDSPLHF. The DNA for the CDR3 is TGTGCCAGCAGTTACTCGAGACTCCTGACGGATTCACCCCTCCACTTT.

The chain recombines TRBV5-1 with TRBJ1-4; D uncertain. V was pared by 4 bases and J by 0 bases, with 7 bases between. Germline CDR1 reads SGHRS; CDR2 reads YFSETQ. The CDR3 has 14 amino acids. The CDR3 here is CASSPPATNEKLFF. In DNA, the CDR3 is TGCGCCAGCAGCCCTCCGGCAACTAATGAAAAACTGTTTTTT. Full variable domain (remainder filled in from reference TRBV5-1 and TRBJ1-4): KAGVTQTPRYLIKTRGQQVTLSCSPISGHRSVSWYQQTPGQGLQFLFEYFSETQRNKGNFPGRFSGRQFSNSRSEMNVSTLELGDSALYLCASSPPATNEKLFFGSGTQLSVL.

As concerns this clone: Other DNA sequences within the sample encode an identical CDR3. V and J are TRBV14 and TRBJ1-1; D is perhaps TRBD1 (6 bases). Trimming took off 1 base at V and 1 base at J, with 7 bases between the two ends. The CDR3 runs 14 residues. Germline V gene lookup returns CDR1 SGHDN and CDR2 FVKESK. CDR3 DNA sequence: TGTGCCAGCAGCCAAGTAGGGGGGAACACTGAAGCTTTCTTT. It translates to CASSQVGGNTEAFF.

The chain employs TRBV9 and TRBJ1-2; tentatively, D is TRBD1 (5 bases). The CDR3 spans 14 residues. Germline CDR1 is SGDLS and CDR2 is YYNGEE. V was cut by 6 bases and J by 3 bases, with 15 bases left in between. The CDR3 DNA reads TGTGCCAGCAACACTCCTGGGACTCACTATGGCTACACCTTC. Translated, it gives CASNTPGTHYGYTF.

This clone occurred a few times. The chain carries TRBV6-5 and TRBJ1-1; D is perhaps TRBD1 (6 bases). The CDR3 totals 14 residues. The germline gives CDR1 MNHEY, CDR2 SVGAGI. V was trimmed by 5 bases and J by 6 bases, leaving 16 bases between them. CDR3 coding DNA: TGTGCCAGCAGTAAACATCGACAGGTTCCTGAAGCTTTCTTT. This translates into CASSKHRQVPEAFF.

This clone was detected once. This chain links TRBV3-1 (or the pseudogene TRBV3-2) with TRBJ1-2; tentatively, D is TRBD1 (5 bases). The V gene's germline CDR1 is LGHDT and CDR2 YNNKEL (reference sequence). The V end lost 0 bases, the J end lost 8 bases, and 16 bases lay between the germline ends. This CDR3 is 15 amino acids long. CDR3 amino acids: CASSQERGQGGGYTF. The CDR3 DNA sequence: TGTGCCAGCAGCCAAGAGAGGGGCCAGGGAGGCGGCTACACCTTC.

In this sample, this clone turned up once. The chain joins TRBV29-1 to TRBJ2-2; no clear D. Germline V gene lookup returns CDR1 SQVTM and CDR2 ANQGSEA. Trimming shortened V by 6 bases and J by 1 base, and 15 bases separated the two germline ends. The CDR3 loop spans 15 amino acids. CDR3 coding DNA: TGCAGCGTCGCGCCAAGTGGAGTGAACACCGGGGAGCTGTTTTTT. It yields the protein CSVAPSGVNTGELFF.

The chain couples TRBV18 to TRBJ1-5; the D is unclear. CDR1 is KGHSH, CDR2 LQKENI, per germline. Trimming took off 3 bases at V and 8 bases at J, with 14 bases between the two ends. The length of the CDR3 is 14 residues. CDR3 in DNA: TGTGCCAGCTCACCGCGAGGAGGTGTTGAGCCCCAGCATTTT. Amino acids: CASSPRGGVEPQHF.

The rearrangement joins TRBV30 to TRBJ1-2; D call uncertain. Germline values: CDR1 GTSNPN, CDR2 SVGIG (reference sequence). Trimming removed 2 bases at V and 7 bases at J, with 17 bases between. This CDR3 is 14 amino acids long. The CDR3 region has the DNA TGTGCCTGGAGTCGGACCGCGGCGACTATTGGCTACACCTTC. It encodes CAWSRTAATIGYTF. Complete variable domain (other parts from reference TRBV30 and TRBJ1-2): SQTIHQWPATLVQPVGSPLSLECTVEGTSNPNLYWYRQAAGRGLQLLFYSVGIGQISSEVPQNLSASRPQDRQFILSSKKLLLSDSGFYLCAWSRTAATIGYTFGSGTRLTVV.

The chain is built from TRBV2 and TRBJ1-2, with D unresolved. The germline V and J ends were trimmed by 7 bases and 3 bases, with 9 bases remaining between them. The CDR3 covers 12 residues. Germline values: CDR1 SNHLY, CDR2 FYNNEI. CDR3 amino acids: CASMAEDYGYTF. In DNA, the CDR3 is TGTGCCAGCATGGCAGAGGACTATGGCTACACCTTC.

The rearrangement uses TRBV6-5 and TRBJ1-4, with a weak D call TRBD1 (5 bases). The CDR3 is made up of 15 amino acids. Per germline, CDR1 MNHEY and CDR2 SVGAGI. V gave up 6 bases and J gave up 3 bases, with 14 bases separating them. The CDR3 spells CASSHGGGANEKLFF. CDR3 in DNA: TGTGCCAGCAGCCACGGGGGGGGTGCTAATGAAAAACTGTTTTTT.